The 25 T cell receptor beta chains presented below share a single source sample, sequenced in a study of long-term antiretroviral therapy in people with HIV. Version v3.0 of the immunoSEQ assay ran at survey level. The data were produced by immunoSEQ multiplex PCR, yet TCRdb's version contains in-frame clones alone and is incomplete. This sample has tens of thousands of clones, with 70% to 85% found just once. Material: unsorted PBMCs, obtained 0.1 years before starting antiretroviral therapy. These receptors all stem from a man between 18 and 35 years old with HIV.

This clone was seen a handful of times. The gene calls are TRBV4-1 and TRBJ1-2, with D hard to call. Germline CDR1 and CDR2: MGHRA and YSYEKL. The germline V and J ends were trimmed by 2 bases and 0 bases, with 10 bases remaining between them. CDR3 size: 15 residues. CDR3 sequence: CASSQSPITNYGYTF. For the CDR3, the DNA is TGCGCCAGCAGCCAAAGCCCGATTACTAACTATGGCTACACCTTC.

The rearrangement joins TRBV21-1 to TRBJ1-3. TRBV21-1 is listed as a pseudogene. This CDR3 spans 16 amino acids. CDR3 region: CASSTRPGTSGNTIYF. The CDR3 DNA reads TGTGCCAGCAGCACTAGGCCCGGGACCTCCGGCAACACCATATATTTT.

The chain uses TRBV29-1 and TRBJ1-5; D ambiguous. V was shortened by 4 bases and J by 2 bases, with 3 bases between the two germline ends. Looked up from germline, CDR1 is SQVTM and CDR2 is ANQGSEA. CDR3 length: 11 amino acids. The CDR3 here is CSVGGNQPQHF. In DNA, the CDR3 is TGCAGCGTTGGCGGCAATCAGCCCCAGCATTTT.

The chain carries TRBV6-6 and TRBJ2-1; TRBD2 matches at 9 bases. The CDR3 is 15 residues long. The ends lost 8 bases at V and 4 bases at J; junction bases unmatched: 9. Germline loops: CDR1 MNHNY, CDR2 SVGAGI (reference sequence). The CDR3 sequence: CASGDIAGVYNEQFF. DNA for the CDR3: TGTGCCAGCGGAGATATAGCGGGAGTTTACAATGAGCAGTTCTTC.

The chain uses TRBV19 and TRBJ2-1; 14 bases match TRBD2. The CDR3 is 18 residues long. The V segment lost 4 bases and the J segment 0 bases; nucleotides outside the gene matches: 5. Germline loops: CDR1 LNHDA, CDR2 SQIVND (reference sequence). CDR3 in amino acids: CASSTRTSGGSSYNEQFF. The CDR3 coding sequence is TGTGCCAGTAGTACCCGGACTAGCGGGGGGAGCTCCTACAATGAGCAGTTCTTC. Complete variable domain (other parts from reference TRBV19 and TRBJ2-1): DGGITQSPKYLFRKEGQNVTLSCEQNLNHDAMYWYRQDPGQGLRLIYYSQIVNDFQKGDIAEGYSVSREKKESFPLTVTSAQKNPTAFYLCASSTRTSGGSSYNEQFFGPGTRLTVL.

The chain's CDR3 is CSVEVFPGAGEHEQYF. Written as DNA, the CDR3 is TGCAGCGTTGAAGTTTTCCCTGGGGCAGGGGAACACGAGCAGTACTTC. The V call is TRBV29-1, the J call TRBJ2-7; D might be TRBD1 (6 bases). From germline, CDR1 is SQVTM and CDR2 ANQGSEA. This CDR3 contains 16 residues. V gave up 1 base and J gave up 5 bases, with 21 bases separating them.

The chain combines TRBV28 with TRBJ2-2, with D possibly being TRBD1 (5 bases). Germline-derived CDR1 and CDR2 are MDHEN and SYDVKM. This CDR3 has 17 amino acids. Trimming took off 7 bases at V and 6 bases at J, with 24 bases between the two ends. In nucleotides, the CDR3 is TGTGCCAGCACAGGGAAAACGGTGTGGGCTGTTGCCGGGGAGCTGTTTTTT. Its protein product is CASTGKTVWAVAGELFF.

V usage is TRBV10-1 and J usage is TRBJ1-2; D not certain. Deletions cut 2 bases from V and 4 bases from J, with 8 bases between. This CDR3 has 13 amino acids. Germline CDR1 is WNHNN and CDR2 is SYGVQD (reference sequence). CDR3 sequence (DNA): TGCGCCAGCAGTGAGAGTGCCAGCTATGGCTACACCTTC. This translates into CASSESASYGYTF.

The chain combines TRBV7-2 with TRBJ1-3, with TRBD1 as a possible D gene (6 bases). The CDR3 has 16 amino acids. Trimming took 2 bases from V and 9 from J, leaving 20 bases between them. CDR1 is SGHTA and CDR2 is FQGNSA in the germline V gene. The CDR3: CASSLLRLDREGTIYF. The CDR3 nucleotides read TGTGCCAGCAGCTTACTGCGTTTGGACAGAGAGGGCACCATATATTTT.

V usage is TRBV5-6 and J usage is TRBJ1-6; no firm D call. The CDR3 covers 12 residues. V gave up 5 bases and J gave up 8 bases, with 8 bases separating them. Germline CDR1 SGHDT, CDR2 YYEEEE. CDR3 amino acids: CASRRRDSPLHF. The CDR3 DNA reads TGTGCCAGCAGGCGTAGGGATTCACCCCTCCACTTT.

This clone was found a few times. The J gene is TRBJ1-5, the V gene TRBV10-2, with 8 nucleotides matching TRBD1. In germline, CDR1 is WSHSY, CDR2 SAAADI. The CDR3 is 14 amino acids. J gave up 2 bases and V 6 bases, and 3 bases lay outside the gene matches. The CDR3 spells CASRGQVGNQPQHF. The DNA of the CDR3 is TGCGCCAGCAGGGGACAGGTTGGCAATCAGCCCCAGCATTTT.

This clone was counted only a few times. V is TRBV9 and J is TRBJ1-2; TRBD1 matches 8 bases. Germline trimming cut 3 bases from V and 5 bases from J; bases unmatched to any gene: 6. Germline V gene data show CDR1 as SGDLS and CDR2 as YYNGEE. This CDR3 comprises 14 residues. CDR3 protein: CASSENDRGYGYTF. DNA of the CDR3: TGTGCCAGCAGCGAGAATGACAGGGGATATGGCTACACCTTC.

V and J are TRBV19 and TRBJ1-6; 7 bases are shared with TRBD1. The CDR3 has 16 amino acids. The ends lost 5 bases at V and 2 bases at J; junction bases unmatched: 6. Germline V gene sequence: CDR1 LNHDA, CDR2 SQIVND (reference sequence). The CDR3 loop is CASSPTGKAYNSPLHF. CDR3 nucleotides: TGTGCCAGTAGTCCGACAGGGAAGGCCTATAATTCACCCCTCCACTTT.

This chain connects TRBV29-1 to TRBJ2-7, with no clear D. The CDR3 length is 12 residues. Trimming shortened V by 0 bases and J by 10 bases, and 13 bases separated the two germline ends. From germline, CDR1 is SQVTM and CDR2 ANQGSEA. The chain's CDR3 is CSVEEVSAKQYF. In DNA form, the CDR3 reads TGCAGCGTTGAAGAGGTATCGGCAAAACAGTACTTC.

This clone appeared once. The rearrangement joins TRBV29-1 to TRBJ1-1, with a possible D match to TRBD1 (5 bases). From germline, CDR1 is SQVTM and CDR2 ANQGSEA. CDR3 size: 16 residues. Trimming pared 4 bases from V and 1 base from J, leaving 19 bases between. The CDR3 loop reads CSVVGIVGLPNTEAFF. In DNA form, the CDR3 reads TGCAGCGTTGTAGGTATCGTGGGACTCCCGAACACTGAAGCTTTCTTT.

This chain connects TRBV28 to TRBJ2-2; no clear D. CDR1 and CDR2 from the germline V gene are MDHEN and SYDVKM. CDR3 length: 16 residues. V was clipped by 6 bases and J by 3 bases, with 17 bases between them. DNA of the CDR3: TGTGCCAGCAGCGGTCTCCTACAGTTATACACCGGGGAGCTGTTTTTT. Amino acid sequence: CASSGLLQLYTGELFF.

This clone was counted only a few times. The chain employs TRBV29-1 and TRBJ1-2; TRBD1 might be the D (5 bases). This CDR3 spans 11 amino acids. The V gene lost 3 bases and the J gene lost 6 bases, with 8 bases spanning the gap. Germline loops: CDR1 SQVTM, CDR2 ANQGSEA. The CDR3 DNA reads as TGCAGCGTTGAGGGAGGGGATGGCTACACCTTC. Amino acids: CSVEGGDGYTF.

The CDR3 loop is CASSQGPGPTNEKLFF. The CDR3 nucleotides read TGTGCCAGCAGCCAAGGCCCGGGGCCAACTAATGAAAAACTGTTTTTT. The rearrangement joins TRBV14 to TRBJ1-4; TRBD1 is a possible D gene (5 bases). Germline CDR1 reads SGHDN; CDR2 reads FVKESK. The V end lost 1 base, the J end lost 0 bases, and 9 bases lay between the germline ends. This CDR3 contains 16 residues.

The V gene is TRBV19, the J gene TRBJ2-7; 9 positions match TRBD2. CDR1 is LNHDA, CDR2 SQIVND, per germline (reference sequence). The CDR3 spans 15 residues. V dropped 1 base and J dropped 7; count of bases not matched to a gene: 8. CDR3 nucleotide sequence: TGTGCCAGTAGTATAGGGGCTAGCGGGATGATTGAGCAGTACTTC. Amino acids: CASSIGASGMIEQYF.

The rearrangement joins TRBV28 to TRBJ2-1, with 7 bases fitting TRBD2. Germline CDR1 is MDHEN and CDR2 is SYDVKM. The CDR3 extends over 17 amino acids. The junction had 7 bases not matched to a gene; V was cut back by 2 bases and J by 0 bases. The CDR3 DNA reads TGTGCCAGCAGTTTAGATCGTGCGGGAGTCTCCTACAATGAGCAGTTCTTC. This encodes CASSLDRAGVSYNEQFF.

V and J are TRBV6-5 and TRBJ2-6; TRBD1 might be the D (6 bases). The germline V and J ends were trimmed by 6 bases and 0 bases, with 9 bases remaining between them. CDR1 and CDR2 (germline): MNHEY, SVGAGI. CDR3 size: 15 residues. The CDR3 here is CASRNRVSGANVLTF. In nucleotides, the CDR3 is TGTGCCAGCAGAAACAGGGTCTCTGGGGCCAACGTCCTGACTTTC.

The genes are TRBV5-1 and TRBJ1-5, with 8 bases identical to TRBD1. After removal of 4 bases from V and 0 bases from J, the junction contained 6 bases not matched to a gene. Germline CDR1 SGHRS, CDR2 YFSETQ. The CDR3 is made up of 16 amino acids. CDR3 loop: CASSRTGSHSNQPQHF. The CDR3 coding sequence is TGCGCCAGCAGCCGGACAGGGAGTCATAGCAATCAGCCCCAGCATTTT.

V gene TRBV27 combines with J gene TRBJ1-1; 7 bases are shared with TRBD1. Per the germline V gene, CDR1 is MNHEY and CDR2 is SMNVEV (reference sequence). There are 14 residues in the CDR3. J was trimmed by 1 base and V by 11 bases; bases with no gene match: 10. As DNA, the CDR3 is TGTGCCGCCAAGCAGGGGGGGCGGAACACTGAAGCTTTCTTT. Translation gives CAAKQGGRNTEAFF.

The V and J genes are TRBV5-1 and TRBJ1-2, with no clear D. Per germline, CDR1 SGHRS and CDR2 YFSETQ. The CDR3 is 12 amino acids. The V end lost 4 bases, the J end lost 5 bases, and 9 bases lay between the germline ends. The CDR3 is CASSSSGYGYTF. The CDR3 nucleotides read TGCGCCAGCAGCAGTAGCGGGTATGGCTACACCTTC.

The rearrangement links TRBV11-2 to TRBJ2-7; 9 bases align to TRBD2. This CDR3 contains 13 residues. Trimming removed 3 bases from V and 3 bases from J; junction bases left unmatched: 0. CDR1 and CDR2 from the germline V gene are SGHAT and FQNNGV. CDR3 in amino acids: CASSFSGGYEQYF. The CDR3 nucleotides are TGTGCCAGCAGCTTTAGCGGGGGCTACGAGCAGTACTTC.